Only one count was recorded for the clone carrying this TCR beta chain. Its antigen remains unidentified. The record originates from a study of beta chain features in type 1 diabetes. Broader study findings: The naive, central memory and Treg TCRB repertoires looked more alike in patients than they did in healthy donors. With patients and controls alike, PCR might favor shorter templates to an equal degree.

Purity exceeded 98% in all sorted populations. Expressed TCRB transcripts were sequenced because the entire RNA isolate underwent reverse transcription. Only in-frame clones appear in the TCRdb table, and some are missing; sequencing was by immunoSEQ multiplex PCR. The sample records about 320,000 clones, roughly 15% being singletons. The CDR3 is 14 amino acids. Germline CDR1 is LGHNA and CDR2 is YSLEER. V dropped 2 bases and J dropped 6 bases, with 10 bases sitting between them. The clonotype was recovered from a man between 25 and 39 years old in good health. Sequences were obtained from central memory CD4+ T cells from blood. V usage is TRBV4-3 and J usage is TRBJ2-2; D is undetermined. The CDR3 region is CASSQTHGSGELFF. The CDR3 DNA sequence: TGCGCCAGCAGCCAAACACACGGATCCGGGGAGCTGTTTTTT.